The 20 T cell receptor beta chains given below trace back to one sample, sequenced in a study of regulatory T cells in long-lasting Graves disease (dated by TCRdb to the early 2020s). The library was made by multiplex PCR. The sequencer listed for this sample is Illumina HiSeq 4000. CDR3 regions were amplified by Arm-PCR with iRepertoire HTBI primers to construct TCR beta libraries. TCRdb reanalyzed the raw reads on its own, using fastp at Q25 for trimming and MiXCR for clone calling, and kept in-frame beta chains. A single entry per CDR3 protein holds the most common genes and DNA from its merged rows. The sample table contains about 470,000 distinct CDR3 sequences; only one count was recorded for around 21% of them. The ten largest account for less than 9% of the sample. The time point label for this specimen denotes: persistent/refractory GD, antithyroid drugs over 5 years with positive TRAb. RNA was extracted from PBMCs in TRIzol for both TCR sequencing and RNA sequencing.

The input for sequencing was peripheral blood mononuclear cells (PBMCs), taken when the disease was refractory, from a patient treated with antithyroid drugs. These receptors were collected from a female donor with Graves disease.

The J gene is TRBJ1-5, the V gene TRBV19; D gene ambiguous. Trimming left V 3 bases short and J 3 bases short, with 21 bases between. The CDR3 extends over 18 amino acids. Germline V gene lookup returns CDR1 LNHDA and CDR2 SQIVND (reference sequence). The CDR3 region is CASSINPRQLRTNQPQHF. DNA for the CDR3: TGTGCCAGTAGTATCAATCCTAGGCAGCTCAGGACCAATCAGCCCCAGCATTTT.

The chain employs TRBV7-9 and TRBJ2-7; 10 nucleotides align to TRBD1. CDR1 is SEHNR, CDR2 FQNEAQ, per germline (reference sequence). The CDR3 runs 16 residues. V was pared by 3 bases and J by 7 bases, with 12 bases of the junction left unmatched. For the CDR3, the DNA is TGTGCCAGCAGCTTCGTCGTGCTCGGACAGGGGGTAGAGCAGTACTTC. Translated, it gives CASSFVVLGQGVEQYF.

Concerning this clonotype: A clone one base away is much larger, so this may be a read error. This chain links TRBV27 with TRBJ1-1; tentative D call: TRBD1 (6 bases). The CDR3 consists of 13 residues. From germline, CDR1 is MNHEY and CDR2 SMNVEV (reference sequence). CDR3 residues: CASSFYGDTGAFF. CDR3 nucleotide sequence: TGTGCCAGCAGTTTCTATGGGGACACTGGAGCTTTCTTT.

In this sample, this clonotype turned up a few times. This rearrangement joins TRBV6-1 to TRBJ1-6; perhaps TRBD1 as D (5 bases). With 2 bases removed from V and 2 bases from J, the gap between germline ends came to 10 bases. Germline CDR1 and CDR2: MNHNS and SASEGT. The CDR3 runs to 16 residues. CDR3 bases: TGTGCCAGCAGTGAAACCGGGACCCCCTATAATTCACCCCTCCACTTT. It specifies CASSETGTPYNSPLHF.

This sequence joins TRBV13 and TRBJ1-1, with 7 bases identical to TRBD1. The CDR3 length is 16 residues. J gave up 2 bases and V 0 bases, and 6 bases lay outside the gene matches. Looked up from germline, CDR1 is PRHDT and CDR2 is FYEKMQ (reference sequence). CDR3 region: CASSLGRGQSNTEAFF. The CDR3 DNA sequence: TGTGCCAGCAGCTTAGGCCGGGGACAGTCTAACACTGAAGCTTTCTTT.

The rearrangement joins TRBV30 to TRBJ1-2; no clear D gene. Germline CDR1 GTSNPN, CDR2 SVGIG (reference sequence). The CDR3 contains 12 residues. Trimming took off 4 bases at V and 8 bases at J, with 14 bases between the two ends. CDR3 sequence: CAWKGSNSGYTF. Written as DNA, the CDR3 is TGTGCCTGGAAAGGCAGTAACTCAGGCTACACCTTC. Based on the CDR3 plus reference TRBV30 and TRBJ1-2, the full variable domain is SQTIHQWPATLVQPVGSPLSLECTVEGTSNPNLYWYRQAAGRGLQLLFYSVGIGQISSEVPQNLSASRPQDRQFILSSKKLLLSDSGFYLCAWKGSNSGYTFGSGTRLTVV.

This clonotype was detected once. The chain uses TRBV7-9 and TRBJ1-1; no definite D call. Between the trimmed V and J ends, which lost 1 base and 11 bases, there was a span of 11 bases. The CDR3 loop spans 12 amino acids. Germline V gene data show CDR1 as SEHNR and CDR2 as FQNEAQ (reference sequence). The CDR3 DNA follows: TGTGCCAGCAGCTTAGATAATAAGGTGGCTTTCTTT. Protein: CASSLDNKVAFF.

CDR3 nucleotides: TGTGCCAGCAGTGAGGGGGGCAGGGGAGGTCAGACCCAGTACTTC. It yields the protein CASSEGGRGGQTQYF. V is TRBV25-1 and J is TRBJ2-5; either TRBD1 or TRBD2 may supply D (6 bases each). CDR3 length equals 15 residues. Germline CDR1 MGHDK, CDR2 SYGVNS. Trimming took 3 bases from V and 6 from J, leaving 17 bases between them.

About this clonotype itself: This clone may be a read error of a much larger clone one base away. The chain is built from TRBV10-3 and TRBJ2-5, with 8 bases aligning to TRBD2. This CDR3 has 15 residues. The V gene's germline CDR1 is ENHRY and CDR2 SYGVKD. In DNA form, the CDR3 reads TGTGCCATCAGTGAGTCGACTGATACTAGCGGCTGGGCGGACTTC. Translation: CAISESTDTSGWADF.

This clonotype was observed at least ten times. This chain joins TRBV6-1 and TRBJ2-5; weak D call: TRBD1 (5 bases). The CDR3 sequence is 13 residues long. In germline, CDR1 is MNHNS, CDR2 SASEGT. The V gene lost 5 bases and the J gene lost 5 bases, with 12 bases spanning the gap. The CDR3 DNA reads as TGTGCCAGCAGTAAGACAGCCGAGGAGACCCAGTACTTC. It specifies CASSKTAEETQYF.

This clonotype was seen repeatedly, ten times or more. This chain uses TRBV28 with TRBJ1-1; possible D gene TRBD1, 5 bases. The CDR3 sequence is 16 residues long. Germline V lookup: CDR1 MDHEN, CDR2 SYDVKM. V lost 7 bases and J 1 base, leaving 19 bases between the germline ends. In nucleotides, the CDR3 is TGTGCCAGCACCTTCGACACTAGGGGTAAGAACACTGAAGCTTTCTTT. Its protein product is CASTFDTRGKNTEAFF.

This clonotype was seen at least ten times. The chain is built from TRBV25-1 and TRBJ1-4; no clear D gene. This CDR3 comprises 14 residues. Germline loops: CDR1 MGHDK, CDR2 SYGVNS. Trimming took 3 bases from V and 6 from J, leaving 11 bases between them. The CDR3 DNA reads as TGTGCCAGCAGTGAGAGGACGAGGGATGAAAAACTGTTTTTT. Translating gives CASSERTRDEKLFF.

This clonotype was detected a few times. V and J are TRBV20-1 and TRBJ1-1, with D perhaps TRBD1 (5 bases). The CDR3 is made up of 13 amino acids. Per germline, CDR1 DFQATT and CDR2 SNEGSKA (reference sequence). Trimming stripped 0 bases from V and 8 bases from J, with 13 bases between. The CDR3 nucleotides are TGCAGTGCTAGAGATCGGGGGACTTTAGAAGCTTTCTTT. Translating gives CSARDRGTLEAFF.

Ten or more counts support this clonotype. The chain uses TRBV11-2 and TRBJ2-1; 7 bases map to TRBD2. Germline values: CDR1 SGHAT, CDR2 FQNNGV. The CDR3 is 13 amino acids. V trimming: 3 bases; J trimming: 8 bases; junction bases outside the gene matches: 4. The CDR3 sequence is CASSLGRGDEQFF. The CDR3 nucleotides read TGTGCCAGCAGCTTGGGGAGGGGAGATGAGCAGTTCTTC.

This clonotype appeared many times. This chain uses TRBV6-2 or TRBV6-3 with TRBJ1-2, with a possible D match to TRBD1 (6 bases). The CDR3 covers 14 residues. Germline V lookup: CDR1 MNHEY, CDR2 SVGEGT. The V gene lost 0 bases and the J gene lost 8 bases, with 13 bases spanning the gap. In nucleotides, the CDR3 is TGTGCCAGCAGTTACTCACCGGCAGGGGAGGGCTACACCTTC. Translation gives CASSYSPAGEGYTF.

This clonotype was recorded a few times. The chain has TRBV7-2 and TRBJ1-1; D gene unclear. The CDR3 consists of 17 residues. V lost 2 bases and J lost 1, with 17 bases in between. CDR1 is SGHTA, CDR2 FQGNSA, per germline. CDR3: CASSLFPLKRTNTEAFF. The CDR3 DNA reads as TGTGCCAGCAGCTTATTCCCCCTAAAGCGGACGAACACTGAAGCTTTCTTT.

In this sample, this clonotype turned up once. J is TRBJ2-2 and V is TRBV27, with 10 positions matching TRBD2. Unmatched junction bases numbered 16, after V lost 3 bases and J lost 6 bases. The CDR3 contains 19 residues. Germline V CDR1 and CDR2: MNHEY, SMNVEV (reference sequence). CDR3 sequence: CASSLLAGAGSGRAGELFF. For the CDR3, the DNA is TGTGCCAGCAGTTTGCTAGCGGGAGCGGGCTCAGGGCGGGCCGGGGAGCTGTTTTTT.

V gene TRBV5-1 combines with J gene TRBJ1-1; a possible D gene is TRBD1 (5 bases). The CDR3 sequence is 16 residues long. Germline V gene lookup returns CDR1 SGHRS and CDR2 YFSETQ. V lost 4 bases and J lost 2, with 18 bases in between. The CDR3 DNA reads TGCGCCAGCAGCGTAGCCGGGGACTCCGCTAACACTGAAGCTTTCTTT. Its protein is CASSVAGDSANTEAFF. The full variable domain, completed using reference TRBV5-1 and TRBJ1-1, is KAGVTQTPRYLIKTRGQQVTLSCSPISGHRSVSWYQQTPGQGLQFLFEYFSETQRNKGNFPGRFSGRQFSNSRSEMNVSTLELGDSALYLCASSVAGDSANTEAFFGQGTRLTVV.

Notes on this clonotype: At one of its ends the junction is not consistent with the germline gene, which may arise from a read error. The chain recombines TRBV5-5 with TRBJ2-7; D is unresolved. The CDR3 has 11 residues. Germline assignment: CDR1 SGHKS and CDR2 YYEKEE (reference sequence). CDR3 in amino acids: CVSSPSYEQYF. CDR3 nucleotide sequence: TGTGTCAGCAGCCCCTCCTACGAGCAGTACTTC. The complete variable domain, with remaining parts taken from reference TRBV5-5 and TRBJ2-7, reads DAGVTQSPTHLIKTRGQQVTLRCSPISGHKSVSWYQQVLGQGPQFIFQYYEKEERGRGNFPDRFSARQFPNYSSELNVNALLLGDSALYLCVSSPSYEQYFGPGTRLTVT.

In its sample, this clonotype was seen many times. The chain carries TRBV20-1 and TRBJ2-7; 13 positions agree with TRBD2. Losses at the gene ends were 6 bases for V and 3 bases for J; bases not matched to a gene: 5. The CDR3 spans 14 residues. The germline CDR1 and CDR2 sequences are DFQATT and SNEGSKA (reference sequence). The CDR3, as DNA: TGCAGTGCCATTGGGACTAGCGGGGACTACGAGCAGTACTTC. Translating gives CSAIGTSGDYEQYF.